This T cell receptor (beta chain) originates from a study of T cells in Graves' hyperthyroidism and ophthalmopathy. The source material, RNA transcripts, was used to amplify TCR beta CDR3 regions. HTBI primers were employed in a first-round RT-PCR of the TCR CDR3. One entry per CDR3 protein results from TCRdb running MiXCR on the multiplex PCR reads. The sample shows hundreds of thousands of distinct CDR3 sequences, 15% to 20% of them seen only once. As regards this clonotype: The junction shows a germline mismatch at one end, possibly a read error.

Per germline, CDR1 SGHRS and CDR2 YFSETQ. The CDR3 contains 14 residues. The chain couples TRBV5-1 to TRBJ2-3; 8 bases fit TRBD1. The specimen sequenced was blood. This sequence was found in a woman aged 25-40 years with Graves' hyperthyroidism. CDR3 residues: CVSSSGQDTDTQYF. DNA for the CDR3: TGCGTCAGCAGCTCGGGACAGGACACAGATACGCAGTATTTT. Based on the CDR3 plus reference TRBV5-1 and TRBJ2-3, the full variable domain is KAGVTQTPRYLIKTRGQQVTLSCSPISGHRSVSWYQQTPGQGLQFLFEYFSETQRNKGNFPGRFSGRQFSNSRSEMNVSTLELGDSALYLCVSSSGQDTDTQYFGPGTRLTVL.